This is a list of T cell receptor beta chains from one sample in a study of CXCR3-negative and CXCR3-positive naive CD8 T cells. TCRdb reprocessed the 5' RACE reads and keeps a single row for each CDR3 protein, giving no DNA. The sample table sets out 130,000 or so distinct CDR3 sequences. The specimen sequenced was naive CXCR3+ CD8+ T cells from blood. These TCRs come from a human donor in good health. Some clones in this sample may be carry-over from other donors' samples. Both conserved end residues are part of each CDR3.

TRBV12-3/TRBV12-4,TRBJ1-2,CASSLAVPYGYTF
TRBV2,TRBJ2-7,CASSEHGFRDDEQYF
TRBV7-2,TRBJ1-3,CASSPLPQGAHTIYF
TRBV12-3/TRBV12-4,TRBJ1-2,CASSFLLGGTNYGYTF
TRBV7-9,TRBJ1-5,CASSPPGFSNQPQHF
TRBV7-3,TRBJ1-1,CASSLRGSGTEAFF
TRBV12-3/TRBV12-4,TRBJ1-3,CASSLGARTGGSGNTIYF
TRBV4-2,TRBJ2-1,CASSQEAEYSYNEQFF
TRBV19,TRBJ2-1,CASSIQTSGRVHEQFF
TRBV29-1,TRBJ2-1,CSVALLAGEQFF
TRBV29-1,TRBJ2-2,CSAVSANTGELFF
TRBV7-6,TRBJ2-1,CASSLPTSGGGSNEQFF
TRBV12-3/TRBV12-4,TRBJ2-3,CASSPRLAGFTDTQYF
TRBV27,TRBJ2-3,CASRGAGPDTQYF
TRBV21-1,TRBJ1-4,CASSKATGPNEKLFF
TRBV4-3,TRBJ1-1,CASSQDSSVGTVGRNTEAFF
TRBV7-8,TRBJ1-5,CASSSAPGQGESSNQPQHF
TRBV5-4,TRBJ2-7,CASSSDSDEQYF
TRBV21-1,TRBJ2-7,CASSKCRPAGGLKTYEQYF
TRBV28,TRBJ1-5,CASSLSSPEADQSNQPQHF
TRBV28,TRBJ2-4,CASSPRDGAYIQYF
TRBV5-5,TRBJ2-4,CASSSYLGGSNIQYF
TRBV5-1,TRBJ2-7,CASSLASTYEQYF